One sample yielded the 11 T cell receptor beta chains listed below, sequenced in a study of CD8 T cells in ankylosing spondylitis. TCRdb re-derived calls from the 5' RACE reads in MiXCR, one entry per CDR3 protein. The sample contains about 260,000 distinct CDR3 sequences, around 20% of which appear only once. Input material: blood, either unsorted or a sorted T cell fraction (not recorded which). The receptors stem from a male donor with ankylosing spondylitis or in good health (not recorded which).

The DNA for the CDR3 is TGCGCCAGCAGCTTGGAATTGGGCGGATTCTACGAGCAGTACGTC. Residues: CASSLELGGFYEQYV. The J gene is TRBJ2-7, the V gene TRBV5-1; D is unclear. The germline gives CDR1 SGHRS, CDR2 YFSETQ. Between the trimmed V and J ends, which lost 0 bases and 3 bases, there was a span of 13 bases. The CDR3 loop spans 15 amino acids.

This clonotype was detected only a few times. This chain links TRBV28 with TRBJ2-2; D not certain. The CDR3 is made up of 13 amino acids. Trimming took off 10 bases at V and 1 base at J, with 10 bases between the two ends. The germline V gene encodes CDR1 MDHEN and CDR2 SYDVKM. Here the CDR3 DNA reads TGTGCCATCGAAGAGAAGAACACCGGGGAGCTGTTTTTT. It yields the protein CAIEEKNTGELFF.

This rearrangement joins TRBV5-1 to TRBJ1-1; 7 positions match TRBD1. Germline CDR1 SGHRS, CDR2 YFSETQ. The CDR3 has 17 residues. Germline trimming cut 4 bases from V and 4 bases from J; bases unmatched to any gene: 16. The CDR3 coding sequence is TGCGCCAGCAGCCAAGGACAGGAGGCTCGGTGGGGCACTGAAGCTTTCTTT. Amino acid sequence: CASSQGQEARWGTEAFF.

The chain couples TRBV9 to TRBJ2-1; no firm D call. Germline V gene data show CDR1 as SGDLS and CDR2 as YYNGEE. This CDR3 is 15 amino acids long. Trimming removed 0 bases from V and 5 bases from J, with 12 bases in between. The CDR3 sequence is CASSVGTLGDNEQFF. The CDR3 DNA is TGTGCCAGCAGCGTAGGGACCCTGGGCGACAATGAGCAGTTCTTC.

The table lists this clonotype with a few counts. The chain has TRBV5-1 and TRBJ2-5, with D possibly TRBD2 on 6 matching bases. CDR1 is SGHRS and CDR2 is YFSETQ in the germline V gene. V was shortened by 2 bases and J by 2 bases, with 13 bases between the two germline ends. This CDR3 region has 15 residues. The CDR3 spells CASSFRGSWQETQYF. The CDR3 coding sequence is TGCGCCAGCAGCTTTCGGGGGTCATGGCAAGAGACCCAGTACTTC.

This clonotype was seen many times. This chain connects TRBV7-3 to TRBJ2-3; 8 bases agree with TRBD1. This CDR3 is built from 15 residues. CDR1 is SGHTA, CDR2 FQGTGA, per germline. The V segment lost 4 bases and the J segment 4 bases; nucleotides outside the gene matches: 7. CDR3 nucleotides: TGTGCCAGCAGCTCGACAGGGGTTGCCCCAGATACGCAGTATTTT. This translates into CASSSTGVAPDTQYF. The full variable domain, in which reference TRBV7-3 and TRBJ2-3 provide the parts outside the CDR3, is GAGVSQTPSNKVTEKGKYVELRCDPISGHTALYWYRQSLGQGPEFLIYFQGTGAADDSGLPNDRFFAVRPEGSVSTLKIQRTERGDSAVYLCASSSTGVAPDTQYFGPGTRLTVL.

A few counts support this clonotype. CDR3 sequence reads: CASSKEGEGPYEQYV. As DNA, the CDR3 is TGTGCCAGCAGCAAAGAGGGTGAGGGGCCCTACGAGCAGTACGTC. The chain links TRBV21-1 to TRBJ2-7. TRBV21-1 is a listed pseudogene. CDR3 length equals 15 residues.

The V and J genes are TRBV9 and TRBJ1-1; possibly TRBD1 for D (6 bases). Germline-derived CDR1 and CDR2 are SGDLS and YYNGEE. Trimming left V 3 bases short and J 0 bases short, with 9 bases between. CDR3 size: 14 residues. CDR3 amino acids: CASSAPGVNTEAFF. The CDR3 nucleotides are TGTGCCAGCAGCGCACCAGGGGTGAACACTGAAGCTTTCTTT. The variable domain in full, completed from reference TRBV9 and TRBJ1-1, reads DSGVTQTPKHLITATGQRVTLRCSPRSGDLSVYWYQQSLDQGLQFLIQYYNGEERAKGNILERFSAQQFPDLHSELNLSSLELGDSALYFCASSAPGVNTEAFFGQGTRLTVV.

The rearrangement uses TRBV28 and TRBJ1-4; D is uncertain. CDR1 and CDR2 from the germline V gene are MDHEN and SYDVKM. V dropped 3 bases and J dropped 1 base, with 6 bases sitting between them. The CDR3 has 14 residues. In DNA, the CDR3 is TGTGCCAGCAGTTTTAGGGTAACTAATGAAAAACTGTTTTTT. It translates to CASSFRVTNEKLFF.

This clonotype has at least ten counts. The chain couples TRBV6-1 to TRBJ1-2; TRBD1 matches 10 bases. CDR1 and CDR2 (germline): MNHNS, SASEGT. The CDR3 consists of 13 residues. The V gene end was trimmed by 10 bases and the J gene end by 3 bases; junction bases not matched to a gene: 5. Written as DNA, the CDR3 is TGTGCCACCGCGACAGGGGGCTACTATGGCTACACCTTC. The encoded protein is CATATGGYYGYTF.

The table lists this clonotype with a few counts. This chain uses TRBV11-2 with TRBJ2-2, with 11 bases aligning to TRBD2. Germline V gene sequence: CDR1 SGHAT, CDR2 FQNNGV. The CDR3 is made up of 16 amino acids. V shed 5 bases, J shed 2 bases, and the junction held 4 bases outside the gene matches. The DNA of the CDR3 is TGTGCCAGCAGCATCGGGACTAGCGGTAACACCGGGGAGCTGTTTTTT. Translating gives CASSIGTSGNTGELFF.